The 21 T cell receptor delta chains below were found in one sample sequenced in a study of γδ T cells in repeated Plasmodium falciparum infection. Gammadelta T cells were flow-sorted from PBMC into Vgamma9/Vdelta2+ and Vdelta2-negative populations for bulk analysis. TCRdb reapplied CATT to the multiplex PCR reads. The profile covers about 50,000 delta-chain clones, with roughly 2% appearing a single time and roughly a quarter taken by the ten largest. The material sequenced was gamma-delta T cells from blood. The receptors derive from a pool of human donors (malaria-infected and uninfected, not separated).

Details on this clone: Translating this DNA gives a protein that differs at residue 18 from the TCRdb one, which belongs to a much larger clone; a read error is likely, and the protein shown is this translation. The chain recombines TRDV1 with TRDJ1; 13 bases line up with TRDD3. Because TCRdb records no J gene, it was assigned here through a match of the DNA to germline. This CDR3 contains 25 residues. The V and J ends lost 0 bases and 3 bases, in that order; junction bases with no gene match: 28. CDR1 is TSWWSYY and CDR2 is QGS in the germline V gene. CDR3 sequence reads: CALGELQSSYTKTGGYAPSPDKLIF. In DNA form, the CDR3 reads TGTGCTCTTGGGGAACTACAGTCTTCCTACACAAAAACTGGGGGATACGCGCCCTCCCCCGATAAACTCATCTTT.

There are a few counts of this clone. A far bigger clonotype differs at one base, so this is likely a read error. This sample includes further DNA sequences coding for the same CDR3. The J gene is TRDJ1, the V gene TRDV1, with 11 bases lining up with TRDD3. CDR3 length: 23 amino acids. Germline V CDR1 and CDR2: TSWWSYY, QGS. The CDR3, as DNA: TGTGCCCTTGGGGAATCCACCAGCTTCCTTCTACTACTGGGGGATAGGTACACCGATAAACTCATCTTT. As protein: CALGESTSFLLLLGDRYTDKLIF.

This clone was found a few times. The translation of this DNA and the TCRdb protein of a much larger clone differ at residue 13, probably owing to a read error; the protein shown here is translated from the DNA. CDR3 nucleotide sequence: TGTGCTCTTGGGGAAAAGAGGGTTGGGGCCTTCCTGTCTTGGGGGATACTATGCACCGATAAACTCATCTTT. Residues: CALGEKRVGAFLSWGILCTDKLIF. The V and J genes are TRDV1 and TRDJ1; 10 bases match TRDD3. TCRdb offers no J gene call, so here the DNA was matched to germline to obtain one. The CDR3 runs to 24 residues. With 2 bases clipped from V and 1 base from J, the junction kept 28 bases outside the gene matches. The germline V gene encodes CDR1 TSWWSYY and CDR2 QGS.

This clone was observed a handful of times. The TCRdb protein comes from a much larger clone and disagrees with this DNA's translation at residue 4, likely due to a read error; the protein given here is derived from the DNA. This chain uses TRDV1 with TRDJ1, with 10 bases identical to TRDD3. Matching the DNA to germline supplied the J gene, which TCRdb does not give. CDR3 length: 26 amino acids. The germline CDR1 and CDR2 sequences are TSWWSYY and QGS. J lost 0 bases, V lost 7 bases, and 38 bases had no gene match. CDR3 bases: TGTGCTCTTGAGGATCCCCCCATTTGGATTCCTATCCAATTGTACTGGGGGATCGAACACACCGATAAACTCATCTTT. Its translation is CALEDPPIWIPIQLYWGIEHTDKLIF.

A few counts support this clone. One base separates it from a far larger clone, so it is likely a read error. This sample also contains other DNA sequences that code for the same CDR3. The chain combines TRDV1 with TRDJ1, with TRDD3 identical over 13 bases. TCRdb does not report a J gene; here it was assigned by matching the DNA to germline references. The CDR3 runs 24 residues. Germline lookup yields CDR1 TSWWSYY and CDR2 QGS. Germline trimming cut 1 base from V and 0 bases from J; bases unmatched to any gene: 23. The CDR3 DNA follows: TGTGCTCTTGGGGAACCGGGGATTGGCCCCTACTGGGGGATACGACCTTCTTACACCGATAAACTCATCTTT. Protein: CALGEPGIGPYWGIRPSYTDKLIF.

On this clone itself: The protein TCRdb gives is from a much larger clone and does not agree with this DNA's translation at residue 11, likely a read error; the protein shown here comes from the DNA. This chain connects TRDV1 to TRDJ2; 7 bases align to TRDD2. TCRdb lists no J gene, so it was determined here by aligning the DNA to germline. Trimming at V came to 0 bases and at J to 0 bases, leaving 16 bases not matched to a gene. Germline lookup yields CDR1 TSWWSYY and CDR2 QGS. CDR3 length: 21 residues. CDR3 amino acids: CALGELQFLRRGVPLTAQLFF. The CDR3 DNA reads TGTGCTCTTGGGGAACTTCAATTCCTACGACGGGGGGTCCCTTTGACAGCACAACTCTTCTTT.

This clone has a handful of counts. A read error is likely here: a far larger clone is one base away. The same CDR3 arises from other DNA sequences in this sample as well. The rearrangement links TRAV38-2/DV8 to TRDJ1, with 9 bases fitting TRDD3. Germline matching of the DNA provided the J gene here, since TCRdb leaves it blank. Germline V gives CDR1 TSESDYY, CDR2 QEAYKQQN. The CDR3 covers 20 residues. The CDR3 bases are TGTGCTTATAGGAGCGCATTCCTATCATACTGGGGGACGTACACCGACAAACTCATCTTT. Translating it yields CAYRSAFLSYWGTYTDKLIF.

By sample fraction, this clone is medium-sized. This sequence may be a read error, since a much larger clone differs from it by one base. The rearrangement links TRDV2 to TRDJ2; D remains unclear. The V end lost 3 bases, the J end lost 13 bases, and 29 bases lay between the germline ends. This CDR3 region has 17 residues. Germline lookup yields CDR1 GEAIGNYY and CDR2 EKD. The CDR3 here is CACDSIDHHTAVRSLFF. Written as DNA, the CDR3 is TGTGCCTGTGACTCCATAGACCACCATACCGCTGTTAGATCACTCTTCTTT.

This clone has just a few counts. TCRdb pairs this DNA with a much larger clone's protein that differs at residue 3, likely a read error; the protein shown was translated from the DNA. This chain links TRDV3 with TRDJ3; weak D call: TRDD3 (6 bases). The J gene, absent from TCRdb, was called here by matching the DNA to germline. This CDR3 comprises 17 residues. CDR1 TVYSNPD and CDR2 GDNSRS come from the germline V gene (reference sequence). Between the trimmed V and J ends, which lost 5 bases and 0 bases, there was a span of 17 bases. In nucleotides, the CDR3 is TGTGCCCTCCGGGGGAAAGGTAGCTCCTGGGACACCCGACAGATGTTTTTC. Translated: CALRGKGSSWDTRQMFF.

This clone was detected many times. This DNA translates differently at residue 4 from the TCRdb protein, which is that of a much larger clone; a read error is likely, and the protein shown is the DNA's own translation. This chain links TRDV2 with TRDJ1, with 9 bases fitting TRDD3. The J gene, absent from TCRdb, was called here by matching the DNA to germline. Germline V gives CDR1 GEAIGNYY, CDR2 EKD. The ends lost 5 bases at V and 0 bases at J; junction bases unmatched: 18. The CDR3 runs to 19 residues. CDR3 region: CACVTLSPTGGRYTDKLIF. The CDR3 region has the DNA TGTGCCTGTGTCACTTTGAGCCCCACTGGGGGACGGTACACCGATAAACTCATCTTT.

Only a few counts were recorded for this clone. This DNA translates differently at residue 6 from the TCRdb protein, which is that of a much larger clone; a read error is likely, and the protein shown is the DNA's own translation. This chain uses TRDV3 with TRDJ1; no clear D gene. In the absence of a J gene in TCRdb, the DNA was matched to germline to assign it here. The CDR3 length is 13 residues. The germline gives CDR1 TVYSNPD, CDR2 GDNSRS (reference sequence). Trimming stripped 2 bases from V and 3 bases from J, with 13 bases between. The CDR3 here is CAFSPDRADKLIF. DNA of the CDR3: TGTGCCTTTTCCCCCGACCGGGCCGATAAACTCATCTTT.

Concerning this clone: The TCRdb protein comes from a much larger clone and disagrees with this DNA's translation at residue 11, likely due to a read error; the protein given here is derived from the DNA. The gene calls are TRDV3 and TRDJ1; TRDD3 matches at 8 bases. TCRdb lists no J gene, so it was determined here by aligning the DNA to germline. Germline lookup yields CDR1 TVYSNPD and CDR2 GDNSRS (reference sequence). The CDR3 is made up of 15 amino acids. The CDR3 bases are TGTGCCTTTTCATGGGGGATCCTGTACACCAATAAACTCATCTTT. Amino acids: CAFSWGILYTNKLIF.

The sample holds a few counts of this clone. The protein that TCRdb holds for this DNA derives from a much larger clone and differs from the translated DNA at residue 12, which likely indicates a read error; the protein shown here is translated from the DNA. The V call is TRDV1, the J call TRDJ1; TRDD3 matches 10 bases. No J segment appears in TCRdb, so it was assigned here by matching the sequence to germline. V gave up 1 base and J gave up 1 base; unmatched junction bases: 27. In germline, CDR1 is TSWWSYY, CDR2 QGS. This CDR3 is 24 amino acids long. The CDR3 region has the DNA TGTGCTCTTGGGGAACCGGGTAAGCTTCCTCAATCGTACTGGGGGATTAGGGGCACCGATAAACTCATCTTT. Residues: CALGEPGKLPQSYWGIRGTDKLIF.

This clone has more than one count but fewer than ten. A single base is all that separates this from a far larger clone, so a read error is likely. Different DNA sequences within this sample yield the same CDR3. The V gene is TRDV1; the J gene was not called; the table's D gene call, TRDD3, was not cross checked with the DNA. Germline loops: CDR1 TSWWSYY, CDR2 QGS. The CDR3 sequence is 22 residues long. The CDR3 region is CALGAPLPYFFTGGYRVDKLIF. CDR3 nucleotides: TGTGCTCTTGGGGCGCCGCTTCCTTATTTCTTTACTGGGGGATACCGGGTGGATAAACTCATCTTC.

This clone showed up just a few times. TCRdb records a much larger clone's protein for this DNA, with a difference at residue 5 that likely arises from a read error; the protein given is the translation of the DNA. This chain uses TRDV2 with TRDJ1; 11 bases align to TRDD3. TCRdb does not report a J gene; here it was assigned by matching the DNA to germline references. V dropped 2 bases and J dropped 0; count of bases not matched to a gene: 16. From germline, CDR1 is GEAIGNYY and CDR2 EKD. This CDR3 spans 20 amino acids. For the CDR3, the DNA is TGTGCCTGTGACATCGTTGGTGGGGGATACGGGGAACCGTACACCGATAAACTCATCTTT. This codes for CACDIVGGGYGEPYTDKLIF.

With regard to this clone: For this DNA, TCRdb reports the protein of a much larger clone, which diverges at residue 8, most likely from a read error; the protein presented here is translated directly from the DNA. V is TRDV1 and J is TRDJ1, with a possible D match to TRDD2 (6 bases). No J segment appears in TCRdb, so it was assigned here by matching the sequence to germline. CDR3 length: 21 residues. From germline, CDR1 is TSWWSYY and CDR2 QGS. The V gene lost 4 bases and the J gene lost 0 bases, with 30 bases spanning the gap. The CDR3 sequence is CALGVQGRLLLRTSYTDKLIF. DNA for the CDR3: TGTGCTCTTGGGGTTCAAGGGCGGCTCCTACTTCGTACTTCGTACACCGATAAACTCATCTTT.

With respect to this clone: TCRdb records a much larger clone's protein for this DNA, with a difference at residue 7 that likely arises from a read error; the protein given is the translation of the DNA. The rearrangement links TRDV1 to TRDJ1; D possibly uses TRDD2 or TRDD3 (5 bases each). No J gene is reported in TCRdb; it was inferred here by comparing the DNA with germline. The CDR3 loop spans 34 amino acids. In germline, CDR1 is TSWWSYY, CDR2 QGS. Trimming removed 2 bases from V and 0 bases from J, with 67 bases in between. The CDR3 DNA reads as TGTGCTCTTGGGGAAGTTCGCCCATCCTATACGTCAACGGGGACTTTGAGATCCCCCGACACCCTTGCGTACTGGAAACCTTACACCGATAAACTCATCTTT. This encodes CALGEVRPSYTSTGTLRSPDTLAYWKPYTDKLIF.

This clone was recorded at least ten times. A read error likely explains why the TCRdb protein, taken from a much larger clone, differs from this DNA's translation at residue 10; the protein shown is translated from the DNA. CDR3 protein: CALGEPLSRPVGLITAQLFF. CDR3 DNA sequence: TGTGCTCTTGGGGAACCTCTTTCCCGTCCGGTGGGACTAATAACAGCACAACTCTTCTTT. The chain links TRDV1 to TRDJ2, with D uncertain. No J gene is reported in TCRdb; it was inferred here by comparing the DNA with germline. The CDR3 contains 20 residues. V lost 1 base to trimming and J lost 5 bases, with 26 bases between them. CDR1 and CDR2 (germline): TSWWSYY, QGS.

Comments on this clone: The protein in TCRdb stems from a much larger clone and differs at residue 5 from this DNA's translation, likely a read error; here the protein is translated from the DNA. V and J are TRDV2 and TRDJ1, with D possibly being TRDD3 (5 bases). In the absence of a J gene in TCRdb, the DNA was matched to germline to assign it here. Trimming left V 2 bases short and J 6 bases short, with 12 bases between. The CDR3 extends over 13 amino acids. CDR1 is GEAIGNYY and CDR2 is EKD in the germline V gene. DNA for the CDR3: TGTGCCTGTGACATCGTAGGGGACCATAAACTCATCTTT. It translates to CACDIVGDHKLIF.

This clone occurred a few times. This DNA translates differently at residue 9 from the TCRdb protein, which is that of a much larger clone; a read error is likely, and the protein shown is the DNA's own translation. The genes are TRDV3 and TRDJ1; 7 bases agree with TRDD3. The J gene was not available in TCRdb and was assigned here by matching the DNA to germline segments. V shed 0 bases and J 5 bases; nucleotides not matched to a gene: 6. This CDR3 is 13 amino acids long. Germline V gene data show CDR1 as TVYSNPD and CDR2 as GDNSRS (reference sequence). In DNA, the CDR3 is TGTGCCTTTAGGACGGGCTGGGGGGATAAACTCATCTTT. Translated, it gives CAFRTGWGDKLIF.

This clone was observed a handful of times. One base separates it from a far larger clone, so it is likely a read error. This sample includes further DNA sequences coding for the same CDR3. The chain joins TRDV1 to TRDJ1; 11 nucleotides match TRDD3. The V and J ends lost 1 base and 0 bases, in that order; junction bases with no gene match: 25. Germline V CDR1 and CDR2: TSWWSYY, QGS. The CDR3 has 24 amino acids. The CDR3 spells CALGERTYPGRWGIRPLYTDKLIF. The CDR3 nucleotides are TGTGCTCTTGGGGAACGTACCTACCCAGGGAGATGGGGGATACGCCCATTGTACACCGATAAACTCATCTTT.